The 32 T cell receptor beta chains reported below all come from one sample, sequenced in a study of Graves' ophthalmopathy and Graves' hyperthyroidism. RNA transcripts were the template, and TCR beta CDR3 regions were amplified from them. The first-round RT-PCR employed HTBI primers together with the Qiagen OneStep RT-PCR kit. A multiplex PCR was then performed as the second round. One entry per CDR3 protein results from TCRdb running MiXCR on the multiplex PCR reads. The sample includes 350,000 to 450,000 distinct CDR3 sequences, around 19% of them seen just once. The sample taken for sequencing was peripheral blood. The receptors here all came from a woman aged 18-35 years with Graves' ophthalmopathy.

In its sample, this clonotype was seen many times. V is TRBV6-5 and J is TRBJ1-2, with unresolved D. Deletions cut 0 bases from V and 0 bases from J, with 5 bases between. Germline V gene data show CDR1 as MNHEY and CDR2 as SVGAGI. CDR3 size: 14 residues. CDR3 protein: CASSYSEANYGYTF. The CDR3 nucleotides read TGTGCCAGCAGTTACTCGGAGGCTAACTATGGCTACACCTTC.

This clonotype was counted ten times or more. The chain has TRBV7-2 and TRBJ2-5, with a tentative D call TRBD2 (6 bases). Germline CDR1 SGHTA, CDR2 FQGNSA. V shed 2 bases and J shed 9 bases, with 19 bases lying between them. This CDR3 is 15 amino acids long. CDR3 sequence: CASSLFQDPPGAQYF. In DNA form, the CDR3 reads TGTGCCAGCAGCTTATTCCAAGATCCGCCGGGGGCCCAGTACTTC.

CDR3: CASSLGLAGVGQYF. The CDR3 DNA reads TGTGCCAGCAGCTTAGGACTAGCGGGCGTTGGGCAGTACTTC. The V and J genes are TRBV7-6 and TRBJ2-7, with 10 bases lining up with TRBD2. J gave up 9 bases and V 1 base, and 6 bases lay outside the gene matches. The CDR3 length is 14 residues. The germline gives CDR1 SGHVS, CDR2 FNYEAQ.

This clonotype was seen at least ten times. CDR3 sequence: CASSSGVFNQPQHF. For the CDR3, the DNA is TGTGCCAGCAGTTCTGGGGTCTTCAATCAGCCCCAGCATTTT. This chain uses TRBV6-5 with TRBJ1-5; D remains unclear. The CDR3 extends over 14 amino acids. V lost 4 bases to trimming and J lost 3 bases, with 10 bases between them. Germline V CDR1 and CDR2: MNHEY, SVGAGI.

This clonotype occurred many times. The rearrangement uses TRBV4-1 and TRBJ2-7, with a tentative D call TRBD1 (7 bases). Germline CDR1 MGHRA, CDR2 YSYEKL. The CDR3 totals 17 residues. V gave up 5 bases and J gave up 3 bases, with 23 bases separating them. CDR3 sequence: CASSAQGVERADYEQYF. The CDR3 coding sequence is TGCGCCAGCAGCGCCCAGGGGGTGGAGCGGGCGGACTACGAGCAGTACTTC.

In its sample, this clonotype was seen many times. V is TRBV12-3 or TRBV12-4 and J is TRBJ2-7; 7 bases line up with TRBD2. CDR3 length equals 15 residues. V lost 6 bases and J lost 0; bases outside the gene matches: 8. CDR3 amino acids: CASRGGGKSSYEQYF. The CDR3 nucleotides read TGTGCCAGCAGGGGGGGAGGGAAAAGCTCCTACGAGCAGTACTTC.

This clonotype was detected many times. The rearrangement joins TRBV2 to TRBJ1-5, with a possible D match to TRBD1 (6 bases). The CDR3 sequence is 19 residues long. V shed 4 bases and J shed 2 bases, with 24 bases lying between them. The germline V gene has CDR1 SNHLY and CDR2 FYNNEI. The CDR3 is CASSARTQRGGGGNQPQHF. Here the CDR3 DNA reads TGTGCCAGCAGTGCTCGGACCCAAAGGGGGGGTGGGGGCAATCAGCCCCAGCATTTT.

At least ten counts were recorded for this clonotype. This sequence joins TRBV24-1 and TRBJ2-5; D is possibly TRBD1 (5 bases). Germline V gives CDR1 KGHDR, CDR2 SFDVKD. V shed 4 bases and J shed 4 bases, with 9 bases lying between them. This CDR3 comprises 13 residues. CDR3 residues: CATSEGLGETQYF. DNA for the CDR3: TGTGCCACCAGTGAGGGGCTGGGAGAGACCCAGTACTTC.

This clonotype was seen at least ten times. CDR3 amino acids: CASSQDTGEAFF. In DNA form, the CDR3 reads TGTGCCAGCAGCCAGGACACAGGGGAAGCTTTCTTT. This chain uses TRBV14 with TRBJ1-1, with a possible D match to TRBD1 (6 bases). The length of the CDR3 is 12 residues. The V gene's germline CDR1 is SGHDN and CDR2 FVKESK. Deletions cut 3 bases from V and 8 bases from J, with 10 bases between.

This clonotype has a count of ten or more. The CDR3 carries no conserved terminal phenylalanine or tryptophan, so it likely arises from a read error. The chain combines TRBV28 with TRBJ2-7; possibly TRBD2 for D (7 bases). V gave up 0 bases and J gave up 5 bases, with 11 bases separating them. The CDR3 is 14 residues long. CDR1 and CDR2 (germline): MDHEN, SYDVKM. The DNA for the CDR3 is TGTGCCAGCAGTTTATGGGGGGGGGGCAACGAGCAGTACCTC. It is translated as CASSLWGGGNEQYL.

At least ten counts were recorded for this clonotype. V gene TRBV30 combines with J gene TRBJ2-5, with D perhaps being TRBD1 or TRBD2 (5 bases each). Germline lookup yields CDR1 GTSNPN and CDR2 SVGIG (reference sequence). The CDR3 has 15 amino acids. V lost 3 bases and J lost 2, with 16 bases in between. The CDR3 nucleotides are TGTGCCTGGAGCGTGGGACGACCGGTTCAAGAGACCCAGTACTTC. Translation: CAWSVGRPVQETQYF.

In nucleotides, the CDR3 is TGTGCCAGCAGGCAGGCGGGGGCGTTTGAAGCTTTCTTT. Its protein product is CASRQAGAFEAFF. The chain joins TRBV6-1 to TRBJ1-1, with a possible D match to TRBD1 (6 bases). This CDR3 is built from 13 residues. Trimming took off 6 bases at V and 7 bases at J, with 15 bases between the two ends. Germline loops: CDR1 MNHNS, CDR2 SASEGT.

This clonotype was found many times. The rearrangement joins TRBV11-2 to TRBJ2-7; D may be TRBD1 (5 bases). The germline V gene has CDR1 SGHAT and CDR2 FQNNGV. The V end was cut by 2 bases, the J end by 2 bases, with 10 bases between. This CDR3 is 14 amino acids long. CDR3 sequence (DNA): TGTGCCAGCAGCTTACCACAGGTAACCTACGAGCAGTACTTC. Encoded protein: CASSLPQVTYEQYF.

This chain connects TRBV6-2 or TRBV6-3 to TRBJ2-7; 10 positions agree with TRBD2. CDR3 length equals 17 residues. CDR1 is MNHEY and CDR2 is SVGEGT in the germline V gene. The V gene end was trimmed by 6 bases and the J gene end by 4 bases; junction bases not matched to a gene: 15. CDR3 coding DNA: TGTGCCAGCAGGGGACGGCCTAGCGGGAGTGATAGGTACGAGCAGTACTTC. It is translated as CASRGRPSGSDRYEQYF.

The rearrangement uses TRBV7-8 and TRBJ2-1, with D perhaps matching TRBD1 (6 bases). There are 14 residues in the CDR3. V was trimmed by 5 bases and J by 8 bases, leaving 16 bases between them. Germline lookup yields CDR1 SGHVS and CDR2 FQNEAQ. The CDR3 coding sequence is TGTGCCAGCAGCCCAGGTACAGGGCAAGATGAGCAGTTCTTC. Residues: CASSPGTGQDEQFF.

This clonotype occurred many times. V and J are TRBV7-2 and TRBJ1-1, with TRBD1 matching over 8 bases. V gave up 4 bases and J gave up 5 bases; unmatched junction bases: 6. The germline CDR1 and CDR2 sequences are SGHTA and FQGNSA. The CDR3 is 14 residues long. The CDR3 sequence: CASSWTGRRTEAFF. For the CDR3, the DNA is TGTGCCAGCAGCTGGACAGGGAGACGAACTGAAGCTTTCTTT.

Ten or more counts support this clonotype. This chain connects TRBV6-5 to TRBJ2-7; the D gene could be TRBD1 or TRBD2 (5 bases each). The CDR3 consists of 12 residues. V lost 7 bases and J 7 bases, leaving 14 bases between the germline ends. The V gene's germline CDR1 is MNHEY and CDR2 SVGAGI. CDR3 in DNA: TGTGCCAGCAACGACGGGGCGGGTGAGCAGTACTTC. As protein: CASNDGAGEQYF.

The sample holds many counts of this clonotype. Being one base from a much bigger clone, this may be a read error. The chain couples TRBV6-1 to TRBJ1-1, with D unresolved. Deletions cut 7 bases from V and 1 base from J, with 16 bases between. This CDR3 has 15 amino acids. Per the germline V gene, CDR1 is MNHNS and CDR2 is SASEGT. The CDR3 region is CASTKDESPNTEAFF. CDR3 in DNA: TGTGCCAGCACCAAGGACGAATCACCGAACACTGAAGCTTTCTTT.

This clonotype was found a few times. This chain connects TRBV11-2 to TRBJ2-4; weak D call: TRBD2 (5 bases). Germline CDR1 and CDR2: SGHAT and FQNNGV. V was trimmed by 5 bases and J by 0 bases, leaving 17 bases between them. The CDR3 spans 17 residues. CDR3 loop: CASSAGGLTLAKNIQYF. CDR3 coding DNA: TGTGCCAGCAGCGCGGGTGGTCTTACCCTAGCCAAAAACATTCAGTACTTC.

This clonotype was counted many times. V usage is TRBV28 and J usage is TRBJ2-2, with 9 bases aligning to TRBD1. The length of the CDR3 is 17 residues. J lost 1 base, V lost 6 bases, and 9 bases had no gene match. In germline, CDR1 is MDHEN, CDR2 SYDVKM. In DNA form, the CDR3 reads TGTGCCAGCAGAGGGTCCGGGACAGGGATGAACACCGGGGAGCTGTTTTTT. As protein: CASRGSGTGMNTGELFF. The full variable domain, rest sourced from reference TRBV28 and TRBJ2-2, is DVKVTQSSRYLVKRTGEKVFLECVQDMDHENMFWYRQDPGLGLRLIYFSYDVKMKEKGDIPEGYSVSREKKERFSLILESASTNQTSMYLCASRGSGTGMNTGELFFGEGSRLTVL.

This clonotype was counted ten times or more. This chain uses TRBV29-1 with TRBJ1-3, with 8 bases lining up with TRBD1. Germline V gives CDR1 SQVTM, CDR2 ANQGSEA. CDR3 size: 14 residues. J gave up 7 bases and V 2 bases, and 7 bases lay outside the gene matches. Here the CDR3 reads CSVEFPDRVNTIYF. Written as DNA, the CDR3 is TGCAGCGTTGAATTCCCGGACAGGGTGAACACCATATATTTT.

The table lists this clonotype with many counts. The rearrangement uses TRBV7-2 and TRBJ1-2, with D uncertain. V was shortened by 3 bases and J by 6 bases, with 8 bases between the two germline ends. The germline gives CDR1 SGHTA, CDR2 FQGNSA. The CDR3 is 12 residues long. The DNA of the CDR3 is TGTGCCAGCAGCTTTGGGGATAATGGCTACACCTTC. It codes for CASSFGDNGYTF.

This clonotype was seen at least ten times. This chain links TRBV28 with TRBJ2-4; D gene unclear. The CDR3 runs to 15 residues. Germline-derived CDR1 and CDR2 are MDHEN and SYDVKM. Trimming removed 2 bases at V and 0 bases at J, with 8 bases between. CDR3 amino acids: CASSLGVPAKNIQYF. The DNA for the CDR3 is TGTGCCAGCAGTTTAGGAGTACCAGCCAAAAACATTCAGTACTTC.

The rearrangement uses TRBV28 and TRBJ1-2; D possibly corresponds to TRBD1 (6 bases). V lost 7 bases, J lost 2 bases, and 17 bases lay in between. This CDR3 has 15 residues. CDR1 is MDHEN, CDR2 SYDVKM, per germline. CDR3 region: CASKFVWTDNYGYTF. CDR3 in DNA: TGTGCCAGCAAGTTTGTATGGACAGACAACTATGGCTACACCTTC.

This clonotype showed up many times. V gene TRBV3-1 combines with J gene TRBJ1-1, with D unresolved. The CDR3 runs to 13 residues. V dropped 2 bases and J dropped 2 bases, with 6 bases sitting between them. Per the germline V gene, CDR1 is LGHDT and CDR2 is YNNKEL (reference sequence). In DNA, the CDR3 is TGTGCCAGCAGCCAATGGGTTAACACTGAAGCTTTCTTT. This encodes CASSQWVNTEAFF.

This clonotype was seen repeatedly, ten times or more. This chain uses TRBV7-9 with TRBJ2-7, with D tentatively TRBD1 (6 bases). Germline assignment: CDR1 SEHNR and CDR2 FQNEAQ (reference sequence). V lost 4 bases, J lost 3 bases, and 16 bases lay in between. This CDR3 is 15 amino acids long. The CDR3 DNA is TGTGCCAGCAGCTCAGGACAGTACCGGGACTACGAGCAGTACTTC. This translates into CASSSGQYRDYEQYF.

The chain recombines TRBV25-1 with TRBJ1-2; D gene ambiguous. Germline CDR1 reads MGHDK; CDR2 reads SYGVNS. V lost 1 base and J lost 8, with 11 bases in between. The CDR3 has 13 amino acids. CDR3 bases: TGTGCCAGCAGTGAATTCGAGGTTGGCGGCTACACCTTC. It translates to CASSEFEVGGYTF.

This clonotype has at least ten counts. This sequence joins TRBV4-1 and TRBJ2-7; D unclear. Germline V gene data show CDR1 as MGHRA and CDR2 as YSYEKL. This CDR3 comprises 15 residues. Trimming shortened V by 2 bases and J by 3 bases, and 14 bases separated the two germline ends. CDR3 sequence reads: CASSQISQPDYEQYF. CDR3 in DNA: TGCGCCAGCAGCCAAATCAGCCAGCCTGACTACGAGCAGTACTTC.

This clonotype was counted many times. The chain joins TRBV12-3 or TRBV12-4 to TRBJ1-5; 8 bases match TRBD1. Trimming removed 1 base from V and 7 bases from J; junction bases left unmatched: 6. This CDR3 has 15 residues. CDR3 residues: CASSLDPGGRQPQHF. CDR3 in DNA: TGTGCCAGCAGTTTAGATCCAGGGGGCAGACAGCCCCAGCATTTT.

This clonotype was found many times. The chain has TRBV20-1 and TRBJ1-1, with no clear D. This CDR3 has 14 amino acids. Germline assignment: CDR1 DFQATT and CDR2 SNEGSKA (reference sequence). The V end was cut by 0 bases, the J end by 1 base, with 9 bases between. The CDR3 DNA reads TGCAGTGCTAGAGATCCCCGGAGGAACACTGAAGCTTTCTTT. The encoded protein is CSARDPRRNTEAFF.

This clonotype was seen ten or more times. V and J are TRBV19 and TRBJ2-7, with 7 nucleotides matching TRBD1. The V gene end was trimmed by 2 bases and the J gene end by 7 bases; junction bases not matched to a gene: 14. CDR1 is LNHDA and CDR2 is SQIVND in the germline V gene (reference sequence). This CDR3 is 16 amino acids long. The CDR3 loop reads CASSIQPGQKAREQYF. In DNA form, the CDR3 reads TGTGCCAGTAGTATACAACCGGGACAGAAGGCGCGGGAGCAGTACTTC.

This clonotype was recorded at least ten times. The chain links TRBV20-1 to TRBJ2-5; tentative D call: TRBD1 (6 bases). The CDR3 totals 11 residues. CDR1 is DFQATT, CDR2 SNEGSKA, per germline (reference sequence). V shed 6 bases and J shed 5 bases, with 10 bases lying between them. This CDR3 is CSAQGLETQYF. CDR3 in DNA: TGCAGTGCACAGGGTCTGGAGACCCAGTACTTC.